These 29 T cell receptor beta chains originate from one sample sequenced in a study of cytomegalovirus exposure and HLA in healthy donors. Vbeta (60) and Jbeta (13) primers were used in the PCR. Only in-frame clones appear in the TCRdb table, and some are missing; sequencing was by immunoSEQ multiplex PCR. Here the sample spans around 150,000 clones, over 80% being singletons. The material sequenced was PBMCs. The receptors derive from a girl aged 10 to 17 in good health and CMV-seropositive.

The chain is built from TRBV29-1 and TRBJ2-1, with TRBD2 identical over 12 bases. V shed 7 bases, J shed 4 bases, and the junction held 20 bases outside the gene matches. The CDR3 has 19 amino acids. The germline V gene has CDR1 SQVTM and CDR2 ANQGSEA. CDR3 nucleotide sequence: TGCAGCGGCGACACCCCTAGCGGGGGGGTAGGCCCGAAATACAATGAGCAGTTCTTC. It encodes CSGDTPSGGVGPKYNEQFF.

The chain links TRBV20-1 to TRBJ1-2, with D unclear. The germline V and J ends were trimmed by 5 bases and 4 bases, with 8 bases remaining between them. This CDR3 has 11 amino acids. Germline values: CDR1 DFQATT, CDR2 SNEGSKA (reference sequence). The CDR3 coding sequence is TGCAGTGCTCCCGTCCCCTATGGCTACACCTTC. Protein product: CSAPVPYGYTF.

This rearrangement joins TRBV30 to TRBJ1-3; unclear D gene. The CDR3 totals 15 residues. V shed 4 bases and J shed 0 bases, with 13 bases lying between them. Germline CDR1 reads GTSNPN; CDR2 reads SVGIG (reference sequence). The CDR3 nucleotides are TGTGCCTGGACCGACGGGATAACCTCTGGAAACACCATATATTTT. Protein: CAWTDGITSGNTIYF.

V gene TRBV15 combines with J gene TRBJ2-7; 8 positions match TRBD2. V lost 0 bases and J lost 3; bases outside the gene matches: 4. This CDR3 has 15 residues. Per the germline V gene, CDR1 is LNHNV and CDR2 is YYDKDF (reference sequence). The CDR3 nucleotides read TGTGCCACCAGCAGAGATCCCGGGACTAGCTACGAGCAGTACTTC. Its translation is CATSRDPGTSYEQYF.

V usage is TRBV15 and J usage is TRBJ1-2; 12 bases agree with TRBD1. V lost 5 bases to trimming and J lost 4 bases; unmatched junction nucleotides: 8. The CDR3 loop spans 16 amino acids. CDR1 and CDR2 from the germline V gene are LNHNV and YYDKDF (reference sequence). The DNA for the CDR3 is TGTGCCACCAGCGCATCCGGGACAGGGGGCTTCTATGGCTACACCTTC. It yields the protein CATSASGTGGFYGYTF.

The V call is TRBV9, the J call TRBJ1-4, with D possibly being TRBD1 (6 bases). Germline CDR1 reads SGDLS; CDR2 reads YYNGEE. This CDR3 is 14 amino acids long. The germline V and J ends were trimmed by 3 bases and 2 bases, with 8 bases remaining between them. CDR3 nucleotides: TGTGCCAGCAGCGATGGACAGACTAATGAAAAACTGTTTTTT. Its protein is CASSDGQTNEKLFF.

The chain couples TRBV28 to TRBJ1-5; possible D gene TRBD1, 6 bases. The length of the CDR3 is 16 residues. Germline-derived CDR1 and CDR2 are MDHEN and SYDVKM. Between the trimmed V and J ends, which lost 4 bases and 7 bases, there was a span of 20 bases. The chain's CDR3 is CASSSNVGTRQQPQHF. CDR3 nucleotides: TGTGCCAGCAGTTCGAATGTCGGGACACGGCAACAGCCCCAGCATTTT.

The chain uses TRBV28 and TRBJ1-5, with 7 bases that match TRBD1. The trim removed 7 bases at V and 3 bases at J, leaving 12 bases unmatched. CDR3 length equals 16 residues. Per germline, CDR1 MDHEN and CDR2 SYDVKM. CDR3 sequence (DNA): TGTGCCAGCATCCCTTGGGACAGTTATGACAATCAGCCCCAGCATTTT. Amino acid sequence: CASIPWDSYDNQPQHF.

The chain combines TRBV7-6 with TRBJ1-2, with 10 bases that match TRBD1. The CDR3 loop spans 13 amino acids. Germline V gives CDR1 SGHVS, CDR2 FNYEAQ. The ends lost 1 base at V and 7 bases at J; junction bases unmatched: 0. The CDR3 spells CASSLGQGAGYTF. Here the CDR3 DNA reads TGTGCCAGCAGCTTAGGACAGGGGGCTGGCTACACCTTC.

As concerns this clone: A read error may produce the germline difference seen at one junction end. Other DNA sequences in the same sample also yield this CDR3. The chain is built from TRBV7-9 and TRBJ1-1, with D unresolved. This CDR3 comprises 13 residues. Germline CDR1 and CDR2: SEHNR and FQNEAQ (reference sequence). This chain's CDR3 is CASSWSLDTEAFF. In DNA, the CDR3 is TGTGCCAGCAGCTGGTCATTAGACACTGAGGCTTTCTTT.

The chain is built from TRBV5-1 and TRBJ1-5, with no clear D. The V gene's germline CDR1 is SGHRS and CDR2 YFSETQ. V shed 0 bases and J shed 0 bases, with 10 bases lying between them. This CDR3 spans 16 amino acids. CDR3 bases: TGCGCCAGCAGCTTGGACGGCAGGTTTAGCAATCAGCCCCAGCATTTT. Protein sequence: CASSLDGRFSNQPQHF. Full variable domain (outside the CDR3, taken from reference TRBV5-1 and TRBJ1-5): KAGVTQTPRYLIKTRGQQVTLSCSPISGHRSVSWYQQTPGQGLQFLFEYFSETQRNKGNFPGRFSGRQFSNSRSEMNVSTLELGDSALYLCASSLDGRFSNQPQHFGDGTRLSIL.

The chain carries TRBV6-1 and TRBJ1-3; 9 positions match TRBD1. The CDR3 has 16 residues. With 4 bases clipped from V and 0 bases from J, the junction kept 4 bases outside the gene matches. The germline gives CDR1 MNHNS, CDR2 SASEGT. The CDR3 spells CASSARTGASGNTIYF. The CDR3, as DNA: TGTGCCAGCAGTGCCCGGACAGGGGCCTCTGGAAACACCATATATTTT.

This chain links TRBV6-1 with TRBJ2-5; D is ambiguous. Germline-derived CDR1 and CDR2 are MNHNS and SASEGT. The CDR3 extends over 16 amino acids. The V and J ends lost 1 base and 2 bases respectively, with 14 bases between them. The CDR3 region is CASSEESQIHQETQYF. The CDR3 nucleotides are TGTGCCAGCAGTGAAGAATCACAGATACATCAAGAGACCCAGTACTTC.

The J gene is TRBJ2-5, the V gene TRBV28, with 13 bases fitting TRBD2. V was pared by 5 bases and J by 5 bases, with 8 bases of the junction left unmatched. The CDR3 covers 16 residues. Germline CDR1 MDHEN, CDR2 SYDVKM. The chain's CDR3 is CASSHRTSGRAETQYF. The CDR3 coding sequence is TGTGCCAGCAGTCACCGGACTAGCGGGAGAGCGGAGACCCAGTACTTC.

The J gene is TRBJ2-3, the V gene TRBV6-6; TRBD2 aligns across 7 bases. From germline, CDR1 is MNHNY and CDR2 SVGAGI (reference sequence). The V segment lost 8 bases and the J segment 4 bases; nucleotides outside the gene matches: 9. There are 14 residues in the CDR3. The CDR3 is CASARREAPDTQYF. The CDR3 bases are TGTGCCAGCGCGCGACGGGAGGCGCCAGATACGCAGTATTTT.

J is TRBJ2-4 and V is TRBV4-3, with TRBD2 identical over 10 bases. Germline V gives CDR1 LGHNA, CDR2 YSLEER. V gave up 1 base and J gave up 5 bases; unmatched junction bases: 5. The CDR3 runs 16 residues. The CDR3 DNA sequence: TGCGCCAGCAGCCAAGGGGCAGCGGGGGGGGAAAACATTCAGTACTTC. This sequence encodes CASSQGAAGGENIQYF.

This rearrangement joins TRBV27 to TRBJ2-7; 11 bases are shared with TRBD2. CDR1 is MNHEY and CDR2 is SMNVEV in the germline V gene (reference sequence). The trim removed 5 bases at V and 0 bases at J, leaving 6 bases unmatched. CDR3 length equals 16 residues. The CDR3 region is CASSPGTSGGSYEQYF. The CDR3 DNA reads TGTGCCAGCAGTCCCGGGACTAGCGGAGGCTCCTACGAGCAGTACTTC.

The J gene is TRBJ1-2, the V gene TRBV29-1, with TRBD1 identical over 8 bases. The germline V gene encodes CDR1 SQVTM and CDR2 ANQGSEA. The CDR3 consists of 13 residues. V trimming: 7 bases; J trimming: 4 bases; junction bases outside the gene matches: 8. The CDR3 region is CSAGQGWSYGYTF. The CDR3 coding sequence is TGCAGCGCCGGACAGGGATGGTCCTATGGCTACACCTTC.

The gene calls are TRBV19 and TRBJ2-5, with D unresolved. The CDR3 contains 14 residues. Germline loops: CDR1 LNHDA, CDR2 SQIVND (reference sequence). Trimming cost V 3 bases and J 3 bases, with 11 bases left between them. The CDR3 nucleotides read TGTGCCAGTAGTATTTTCGGGTCTGAAGAGACCCAGTACTTC. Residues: CASSIFGSEETQYF.

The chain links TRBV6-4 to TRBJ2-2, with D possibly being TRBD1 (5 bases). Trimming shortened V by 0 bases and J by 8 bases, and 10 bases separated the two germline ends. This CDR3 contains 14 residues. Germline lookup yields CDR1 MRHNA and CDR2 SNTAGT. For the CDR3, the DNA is TGTGCCAGCAGTGACTCTGGGGCGAGTGGGGAGCTGTTTTTT. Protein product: CASSDSGASGELFF.

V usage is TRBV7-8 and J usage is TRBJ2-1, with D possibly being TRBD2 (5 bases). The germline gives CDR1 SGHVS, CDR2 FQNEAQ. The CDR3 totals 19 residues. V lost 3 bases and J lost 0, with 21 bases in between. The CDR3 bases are TGTGCCAGCAGCTTCCTGAATGACGTCCTGGGGAGCTCCTACAATGAGCAGTTCTTC. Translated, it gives CASSFLNDVLGSSYNEQFF.

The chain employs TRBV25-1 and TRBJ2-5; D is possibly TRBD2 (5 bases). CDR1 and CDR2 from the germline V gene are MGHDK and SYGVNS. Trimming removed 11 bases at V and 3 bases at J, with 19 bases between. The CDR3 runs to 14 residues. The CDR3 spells CAHTPPNGEETQYF. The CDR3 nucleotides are TGTGCCCACACGCCCCCGAACGGGGAAGAGACCCAGTACTTC.

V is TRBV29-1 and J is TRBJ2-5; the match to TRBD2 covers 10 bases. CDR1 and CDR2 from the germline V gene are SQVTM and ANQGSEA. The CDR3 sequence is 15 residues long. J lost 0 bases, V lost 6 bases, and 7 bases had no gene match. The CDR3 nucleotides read TGCAGCGTGGTAGCGGGGGGCACGAACCAAGAGACCCAGTACTTC. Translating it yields CSVVAGGTNQETQYF.

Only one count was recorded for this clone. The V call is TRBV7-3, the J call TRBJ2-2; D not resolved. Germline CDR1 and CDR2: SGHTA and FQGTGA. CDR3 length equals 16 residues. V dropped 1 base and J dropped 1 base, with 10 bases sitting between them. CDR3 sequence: CASSLSNSVNTGELFF. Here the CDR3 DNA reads TGTGCCAGCAGCTTAAGTAATTCGGTGAACACCGGGGAGCTGTTTTTT.

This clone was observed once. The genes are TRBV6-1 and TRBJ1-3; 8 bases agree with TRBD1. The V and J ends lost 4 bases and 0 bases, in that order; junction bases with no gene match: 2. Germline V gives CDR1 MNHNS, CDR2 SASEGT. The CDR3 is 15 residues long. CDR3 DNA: TGTGCCAGCAGTGCGGACAGGGCCTCTGGAAACACCATATATTTT. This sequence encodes CASSADRASGNTIYF.

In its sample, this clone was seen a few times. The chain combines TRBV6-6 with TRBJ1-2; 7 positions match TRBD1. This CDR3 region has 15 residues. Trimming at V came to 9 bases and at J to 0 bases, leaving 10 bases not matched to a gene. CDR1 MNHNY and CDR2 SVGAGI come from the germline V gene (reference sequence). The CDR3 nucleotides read TGTGCCAGTTCGTACAGGGGATCTTCTAACTATGGCTACACCTTC. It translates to CASSYRGSSNYGYTF.

The CDR3 DNA is TGTGCCACCAGCAGAGAAATCGGGGTTAGCGGGAGGGTAGGTAACAATGAGCAGTTCTTC. Amino acid sequence: CATSREIGVSGRVGNNEQFF. J is TRBJ2-1 and V is TRBV15, with 11 bases identical to TRBD2. CDR3 length: 20 residues. Germline-derived CDR1 and CDR2 are LNHNV and YYDKDF (reference sequence). V was clipped by 0 bases and J by 5 bases; unmatched bases: 15.

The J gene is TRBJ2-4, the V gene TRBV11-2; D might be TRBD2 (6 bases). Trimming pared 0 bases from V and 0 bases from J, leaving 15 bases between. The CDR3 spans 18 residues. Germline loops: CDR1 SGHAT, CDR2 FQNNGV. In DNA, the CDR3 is TGTGCCAGCAGCTTAGATCGAGGGACTCAACTAGCCAAAAACATTCAGTACTTC. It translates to CASSLDRGTQLAKNIQYF.

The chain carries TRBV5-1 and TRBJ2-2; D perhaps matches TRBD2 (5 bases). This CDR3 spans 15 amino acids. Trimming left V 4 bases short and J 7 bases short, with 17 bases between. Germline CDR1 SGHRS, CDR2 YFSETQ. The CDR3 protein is CASSAQEGLDGELFF. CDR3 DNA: TGCGCCAGCAGCGCCCAAGAGGGCCTTGACGGGGAGCTGTTTTTT.